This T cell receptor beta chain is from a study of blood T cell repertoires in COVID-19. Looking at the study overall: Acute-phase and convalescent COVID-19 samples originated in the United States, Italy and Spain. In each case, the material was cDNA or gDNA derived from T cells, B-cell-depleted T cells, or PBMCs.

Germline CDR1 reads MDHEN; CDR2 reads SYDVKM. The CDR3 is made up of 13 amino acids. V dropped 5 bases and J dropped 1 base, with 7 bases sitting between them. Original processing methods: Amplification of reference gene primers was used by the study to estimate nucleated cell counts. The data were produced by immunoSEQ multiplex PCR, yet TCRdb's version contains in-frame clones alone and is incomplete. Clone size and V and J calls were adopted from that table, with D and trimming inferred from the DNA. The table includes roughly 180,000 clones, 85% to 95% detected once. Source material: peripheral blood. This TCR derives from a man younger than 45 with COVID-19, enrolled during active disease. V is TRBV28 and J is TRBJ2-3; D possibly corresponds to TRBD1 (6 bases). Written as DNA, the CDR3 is TGTGCCAGCAGTAGGACAGGCACAGATACGCAGTATTTT. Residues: CASSRTGTDTQYF.